The next 31 T cell receptor beta chains were all read from a single sample in a study of T cell clonality in common variable immunodeficiency. Clones were read by immunoSEQ multiplex PCR, and TCRdb kept only the in-frame ones, dropping some. This repertoire holds approximately 35,000 clones, and none appear only once. Notes on the study in general: Reportedly, TCR beta sequences from common variable immunodeficiency showed fewer deletions and N-nucleotide insertions.

Their antigens remain unidentified. Sequenced material: peripheral blood mononuclear cells. The receptors derive from a human donor with common variable immunodeficiency.

There are many counts of this clone. The CDR3 goes on 3 residues after the read ends, and that part is filled in from the germline J gene. This chain uses TRBV4-1 with TRBJ2-5, with 8 bases lining up with TRBD2. The CDR3 has 15 amino acids. The junction had 6 bases not matched to a gene; V was cut back by 1 base and J by 5 bases. Germline loops: CDR1 MGHRA, CDR2 YSYEKL. The CDR3 here is CASSQAERERETQYF. Partial CDR3 DNA: TGCGCCAGCAGCCAAGCTGAGCGGGAGCGGGAGACC.

This clone was observed many times. Read data end 3 residues before the CDR3 end; the end is taken from the germline J gene. The gene calls are TRBV18 and TRBJ2-5; 9 nucleotides agree with TRBD1. V gave up 3 bases and J gave up 5 bases; unmatched junction bases: 1. CDR1 and CDR2 (germline): KGHSH, LQKENI. This CDR3 region has 13 residues. CDR3 protein: CASSPGQGETQYF. The sequenced CDR3 bases are TGTGCCAGCTCACCCGGACAGGGGGAGACC.

Concerning this clone itself: The DNA ends 3 residues before the CDR3 does, and the rest of the CDR3 is filled in from the germline J gene. The chain links TRBV6-2 or TRBV6-3 to TRBJ1-6, with D unresolved. Trimming took off 2 bases at V and 10 bases at J, with 12 bases between the two ends. Looked up from germline, CDR1 is MNHEY and CDR2 is SVGEGT. This CDR3 comprises 14 residues. The CDR3 here is CASSYGQPRSPLHF. The CDR3 DNA, read in part, is TGTGCCAGCAGTTACGGCCAGCCGCGGTCACCC.

This clone was counted a few times. The observed sequence ends 3 residues before the CDR3 terminus, with the missing tail filled in from the germline J gene. The chain employs TRBV7-8 and TRBJ2-7; the match to TRBD2 covers 11 bases. V lost 5 bases and J lost 1; bases outside the gene matches: 13. The CDR3 is 18 residues long. Germline CDR1 and CDR2: SGHVS and FQNEAQ. CDR3 residues: CASSPQWVSGRVSYEQYF. The covered CDR3 bases are TGTGCCAGCAGCCCACAGTGGGTTAGCGGGAGGGTTTCCTACGAG.

This clone was seen many times. The read is 3 residues too short to cover the CDR3 end, so that end is filled in from the germline J gene. The rearrangement joins TRBV19 to TRBJ2-1; D gene ambiguous. The CDR3 totals 14 residues. With 3 bases removed from V and 4 bases from J, the gap between germline ends came to 10 bases. Looked up from germline, CDR1 is LNHDA and CDR2 is SQIVND (reference sequence). CDR3 DNA (partial): TGTGCCAGTAGTATGGATCGGGTTTACAATGAG. This sequence encodes CASSMDRVYNE. The whole CDR3 sequence reads CASSMDRVYNEQFF. Complete variable domain (other parts from reference TRBV19 and TRBJ2-1): DGGITQSPKYLFRKEGQNVTLSCEQNLNHDAMYWYRQDPGQGLRLIYYSQIVNDFQKGDIAEGYSVSREKKESFPLTVTSAQKNPTAFYLCASSMDRVYNEQFFGPGTRLTVL.

This clone was picked up many times. Here the CDR3 reads CASVDQWAGGPDTQYF. CDR3 DNA, as far as it was read: TGTGCCAGTGTGGATCAGTGGGCGGGAGGCCCAGATACG. The rearrangement links TRBV19 to TRBJ2-3, with 8 bases identical to TRBD2. The CDR3 end lies 3 residues beyond the end of the read and is filled in from the germline J gene. The length of the CDR3 is 16 residues. CDR1 and CDR2 (germline): LNHDA, SQIVND (reference sequence). V was pared by 8 bases and J by 4 bases, with 14 bases of the junction left unmatched.

Many counts were recorded for this clone. Read sequence stops 3 residues before the CDR3 end, and the germline J gene provides the missing end. The gene calls are TRBV4-2 and TRBJ2-7; D ambiguous. Germline CDR1 LGHNA, CDR2 YNFKEQ. Trimming shortened V by 3 bases and J by 4 bases, and 10 bases separated the two germline ends. The CDR3 extends over 13 amino acids. The CDR3 is CASSQAVWYEQYF. Incomplete CDR3 DNA: TGTGCCAGCAGCCAGGCCGTGTGGTACGAG.

This clone was observed at least ten times. Sequencing ends 3 residues short of the CDR3 end; the germline J gene provides the rest. This sequence joins TRBV14 and TRBJ1-4, with 7 bases identical to TRBD1. The trim removed 1 base at V and 7 bases at J, leaving 9 bases unmatched. The germline V gene encodes CDR1 SGHDN and CDR2 FVKESK. This CDR3 has 16 amino acids. The covered CDR3 bases are TGTGCCAGCAGCCAAGTAGGGACAGCCCTTTTTGAAAAA. The encoded protein is CASSQVGTALFEK. The CDR3, in full, reads CASSQVGTALFEKLFF.

In its sample, this clone was seen many times. The CDR3 end lies 3 residues beyond the end of the read and is filled in from the germline J gene. The J gene is TRBJ2-3, the V gene TRBV12-3 or TRBV12-4; 7 bases are a match to TRBD1. The CDR3 is 15 amino acids. V lost 2 bases to trimming and J lost 3 bases; unmatched junction nucleotides: 5. The sequenced CDR3 bases are TGTGCCAGCAGTTTATTGGCACAGGGGACAGATACG. Its protein product is CASSLLAQGTDT. In full, the CDR3 reads CASSLLAQGTDTQYF.

On this clone itself: The DNA ends 3 residues before the CDR3 does, and the rest of the CDR3 is filled in from the germline J gene. This chain connects TRBV30 to TRBJ2-5, with TRBD1 identical over 11 bases. The CDR3 runs 17 residues. V lost 3 bases and J lost 6; bases outside the gene matches: 15. Looked up from germline, CDR1 is GTSNPN and CDR2 is SVGIG (reference sequence). CDR3 residues: CAWSTRDRGIMGKTQYF. Partial CDR3 DNA: TGTGCCTGGAGCACCCGGGACAGGGGGATCATGGGTAAGACC.

In its sample, this clone was seen many times. The read finishes 3 residues shy of the CDR3 end, and the germline J gene is used to complete it. The V and J genes are TRBV9 and TRBJ2-1, with D possibly being TRBD2 (5 bases). With 3 bases removed from V and 3 bases from J, the gap between germline ends came to 13 bases. This CDR3 is built from 15 residues. Germline V gene sequence: CDR1 SGDLS, CDR2 YYNGEE. The CDR3 sequence is CASSEDTRLYNEQFF. The CDR3 DNA, read in part, is TGTGCCAGCAGCGAAGACACTAGACTCTACAATGAG.

This clone came up many times. The read gets to within 3 residues of the CDR3 end, and the germline J gene fills in the rest. The chain uses TRBV7-2 and TRBJ2-5; TRBD1 agrees at 7 bases. Germline loops: CDR1 SGHTA, CDR2 FQGNSA. This CDR3 comprises 15 residues. V trimming: 3 bases; J trimming: 4 bases; junction bases outside the gene matches: 8. This chain's CDR3 is CASSFNGRGSETQYF. Partial CDR3 DNA: TGTGCCAGCAGCTTTAACGGCAGGGGGTCAGAGACC.

This clone was seen ten or more times. The read ends 3 residues early relative to the CDR3; the germline J gene fills the gap. J is TRBJ1-2 and V is TRBV7-2; 7 bases are a match to TRBD1. The germline V gene encodes CDR1 SGHTA and CDR2 FQGNSA. This CDR3 has 14 residues. After removal of 1 base from V and 1 base from J, the junction contained 0 bases not matched to a gene. The sequenced CDR3 bases are TGTGCCAGCAGCTTAGGACAGGGTAACTATGGC. This translates into CASSLGQGNYG. The whole CDR3 protein is CASSLGQGNYGYTF.

By share of the sample, this clone is medium-sized. Read sequence stops 3 residues before the CDR3 end, and the germline J gene provides the missing end. The V and J genes are TRBV20-1 and TRBJ2-1, with 12 bases identical to TRBD2. The trim removed 0 bases at V and 9 bases at J, leaving 6 bases unmatched. The germline gives CDR1 DFQATT, CDR2 SNEGSKA (reference sequence). The length of the CDR3 is 15 residues. The sequenced part of the CDR3 DNA is TGCAGTGCTAGAGATCGCCTAGCGGGAGGGTTTGAG. It translates to CSARDRLAGGFE. The entire CDR3 protein reads CSARDRLAGGFEQFF.

Details on this clone: Read data end 3 residues before the CDR3 end; the end is taken from the germline J gene. The J gene is TRBJ1-1, the V gene TRBV19, with 7 nucleotides matching TRBD1. CDR3 length: 15 amino acids. Germline trimming cut 11 bases from V and 2 bases from J; bases unmatched to any gene: 14. Per the germline V gene, CDR1 is LNHDA and CDR2 is SQIVND (reference sequence). CDR3: CAWNKGAVGNTEAFF. Partial CDR3 DNA: TGTGCCTGGAATAAGGGGGCCGTTGGAAACACTGAA.

This clone was seen many times. The CDR3 region is CASSPALAAQGLADTQYF. Partial CDR3 DNA: TGTGCCAGCTCGCCTGCCTTAGCGGCCCAGGGACTCGCAGATACG. The V call is TRBV18, the J call TRBJ2-3; a possible D gene is TRBD2 (6 bases). Read coverage stops 3 residues before the CDR3 terminus; the germline J gene supplies the remainder. This CDR3 spans 18 amino acids. The V end lost 6 bases, the J end lost 4 bases, and 26 bases lay between the germline ends. Germline V lookup: CDR1 KGHSH, CDR2 LQKENI.

This clone was seen ten or more times. The CDR3 extends 3 residues past the end of the read, so its final part is completed from the germline J gene. The rearrangement links TRBV18 to TRBJ1-1; D may be TRBD1 (5 bases). Germline V gene sequence: CDR1 KGHSH, CDR2 LQKENI. CDR3 size: 13 residues. V lost 2 bases, J lost 4 bases, and 8 bases lay in between. The CDR3: CASSPRGSTEAFF. The covered CDR3 bases are TGTGCCAGCTCACCAAGGGGAAGCACTGAA.

This clone was seen only a few times. The read gets to within 3 residues of the CDR3 end, and the germline J gene fills in the rest. J is TRBJ2-5 and V is TRBV30, with no clear D. V dropped 4 bases and J dropped 0 bases, with 15 bases sitting between them. The germline gives CDR1 GTSNPN, CDR2 SVGIG (reference sequence). The CDR3 consists of 15 residues. The CDR3: CAWNGWRRNQETQYF. The sequenced CDR3 bases are TGTGCCTGGAACGGGTGGCGCCGCAACCAAGAGACC.

In this sample, this clone turned up a few times. The sequenced fragment ends 3 residues before the CDR3 boundary, so the rest is inferred from the germline J gene. The chain joins TRBV30 to TRBJ2-5; a weak D match, TRBD2 (6 bases). Germline V gene lookup returns CDR1 GTSNPN and CDR2 SVGIG (reference sequence). V lost 8 bases, J lost 4 bases, and 23 bases lay in between. This CDR3 is built from 15 residues. The CDR3 region is CASSTRGSSGETQYF. Partial CDR3 DNA: TGTGCCAGTAGTACCCGGGGGTCGTCAGGAGAGACC.

To note about this clone: The sequence runs out 3 residues before the end of the CDR3; the remainder is reconstructed from the germline J gene. The genes are TRBV5-5 and TRBJ2-7, with D perhaps TRBD1 (6 bases). The V and J ends lost 4 bases and 3 bases respectively, with 17 bases between them. The CDR3 totals 15 residues. Germline CDR1 SGHKS, CDR2 YYEKEE (reference sequence). This CDR3 reads CASSDKWTEFYEQYF. The part of the CDR3 DNA that was read is TGTGCCAGCAGCGACAAGTGGACAGAATTCTACGAG. Full variable domain (remainder filled in from reference TRBV5-5 and TRBJ2-7): DAGVTQSPTHLIKTRGQQVTLRCSPISGHKSVSWYQQVLGQGPQFIFQYYEKEERGRGNFPDRFSARQFPNYSSELNVNALLLGDSALYLCASSDKWTEFYEQYFGPGTRLTVT.

At least ten counts were recorded for this clone. Read coverage stops 3 residues before the CDR3 terminus; the germline J gene supplies the remainder. The V and J genes are TRBV30 and TRBJ1-6, with a tentative D call TRBD1 (6 bases). The CDR3 has 13 residues. Trimming cost V 5 bases and J 2 bases, with 7 bases left between them. Germline-derived CDR1 and CDR2 are GTSNPN and SVGIG (reference sequence). Partial CDR3 DNA: TGTGCCTGGGAGGGGGCCTATAATTCACCC. It is translated as CAWEGAYNSP. The full CDR3 reads CAWEGAYNSPLHF.

This clone appeared many times. The sequenced fragment ends 3 residues before the CDR3 boundary, so the rest is inferred from the germline J gene. This rearrangement joins TRBV9 to TRBJ2-7; tentative D call: TRBD2 (5 bases). This CDR3 is 22 amino acids long. V was pared by 3 bases and J by 4 bases, with 38 bases between. Germline V gives CDR1 SGDLS, CDR2 YYNGEE. The sequenced CDR3 bases are TGTGCCAGCAGCGGTCGGAAACTCAACTTAATGCGGGTGGGAGAAAGTCAGTACGAG. Translation: CASSGRKLNLMRVGESQYE. The CDR3 reads in full as CASSGRKLNLMRVGESQYEQYF.

This clone was picked up a small number of times. With the read ending 3 residues before the CDR3 end, the germline J gene is used to fill in that end. The chain employs TRBV20-1 and TRBJ2-1; 9 bases line up with TRBD1. Trimming at V came to 5 bases and at J to 7 bases, leaving 12 bases not matched to a gene. The CDR3 has 15 residues. Germline V lookup: CDR1 DFQATT, CDR2 SNEGSKA (reference sequence). The chain's CDR3 is CSASPGGTGKNEQFF. Partial CDR3 DNA: TGCAGTGCTTCTCCTGGGGGGACAGGGAAGAATGAG.

This clone was picked up many times. The DNA ends 3 residues before the CDR3 does, and the rest of the CDR3 is filled in from the germline J gene. This rearrangement joins TRBV15 to TRBJ2-2, with a tentative D call TRBD1 (7 bases). Looked up from germline, CDR1 is LNHNV and CDR2 is YYDKDF (reference sequence). This CDR3 region has 15 residues. V was shortened by 1 base and J by 3 bases, with 9 bases between the two germline ends. The CDR3 protein is CATSRARGDTGELFF. Incomplete CDR3 DNA: TGTGCCACCAGCAGAGCCAGGGGGGACACCGGGGAG.

With respect to this clone: The read terminates 3 residues before the CDR3 end, so the remaining end is supplied by the germline J gene. The chain employs TRBV7-3 and TRBJ2-1, with 10 bases matching TRBD2. The CDR3 is 16 residues long. J was trimmed by 6 bases and V by 2 bases; bases with no gene match: 7. From germline, CDR1 is SGHTA and CDR2 FQGTGA. CDR3 residues: CASSLYPSGSLNEQFF. CDR3 bases read: TGTGCCAGCAGCTTATATCCTAGCGGGAGTCTCAATGAG. The whole variable domain, remainder taken from reference TRBV7-3 and TRBJ2-1, is GAGVSQTPSNKVTEKGKYVELRCDPISGHTALYWYRQSLGQGPEFLIYFQGTGAADDSGLPNDRFFAVRPEGSVSTLKIQRTERGDSAVYLCASSLYPSGSLNEQFFGPGTRLTVL.

There are many counts of this clone. Read coverage stops 3 residues before the CDR3 terminus; the germline J gene supplies the remainder. V usage is TRBV7-8 and J usage is TRBJ1-1; D not resolved. Trimming took 2 bases from V and 1 from J, leaving 8 bases between them. CDR1 is SGHVS, CDR2 FQNEAQ, per germline. The CDR3 contains 14 residues. The DNA read from the CDR3 is TGTGCCAGCAGCTTAAGGCCCAGGAACACTGAA. It encodes CASSLRPRNTE. The whole CDR3 protein reads CASSLRPRNTEAFF. Supplemented by reference TRBV7-8 and TRBJ1-1, the full variable domain reads GAGVSQSPRYKVAKRGQDVALRCDPISGHVSLFWYQQALGQGPEFLTYFQNEAQLDKSGLPSDRFFAERPEGSVSTLKIQRTQQEDSAVYLCASSLRPRNTEAFFGQGTRLTVV.

About this clone itself: From the germline J gene comes the end of the CDR3, since the read stops 3 residues before it. This rearrangement joins TRBV2 to TRBJ2-5; 8 positions match TRBD2. This CDR3 region has 14 residues. With 6 bases clipped from V and 4 bases from J, the junction kept 7 bases outside the gene matches. CDR1 is SNHLY, CDR2 FYNNEI, per germline. Partial CDR3 DNA: TGTGCCAGCAGGCGGGGGGCGGTGGGAGAGACC. Translating it yields CASRRGAVGET. The whole CDR3 region reads CASRRGAVGETQYF. The variable domain in full, completed from reference TRBV2 and TRBJ2-5, reads EPEVTQTPSHQVTQMGQEVILRCVPISNHLYFYWYRQILGQKVEFLVSFYNNEISEKSEIFDDQFSVERPDGSNFTLKIRSTKLEDSAMYFCASRRGAVGETQYFGPGTRLLVL.

The table lists this clone with many counts. The missing CDR3 end, 3 residues past where the read stops, is filled in from the germline J gene. The chain carries TRBV2 and TRBJ1-4; 11 positions agree with TRBD1. CDR3 length: 14 amino acids. V was clipped by 8 bases and J by 8 bases; unmatched bases: 7. The germline V gene encodes CDR1 SNHLY and CDR2 FYNNEI. This CDR3 reads CASRSGTGGEKLFF. The sequenced part of the CDR3 DNA is TGTGCCAGCCGCTCCGGGACAGGGGGAGAAAAA.

This clone was seen more than once but under ten times. The sequenced part of the CDR3 DNA is TGTGCCAGCAGCTTACAAGCGGGAGTGGGGGATGAG. Amino acid sequence: CASSLQAGVGDE. The CDR3 in its entirety is CASSLQAGVGDEQFF. The chain carries TRBV7-8 and TRBJ2-1, with 8 bases identical to TRBD2. Read sequence stops 3 residues before the CDR3 end, and the germline J gene provides the missing end. This CDR3 spans 15 amino acids. Unmatched junction bases numbered 8, after V lost 2 bases and J lost 8 bases. The germline gives CDR1 SGHVS, CDR2 FQNEAQ.

Ten or more counts support this clone. Read sequence stops 3 residues before the CDR3 end, and the germline J gene provides the missing end. The J gene is TRBJ2-1, the V gene TRBV7-7, with 9 bases aligning to TRBD1. Trimming cost V 1 base and J 7 bases; bases outside gene matches: 5. This CDR3 is built from 15 residues. CDR1 is SSHAT and CDR2 is FNYEAQ in the germline V gene (reference sequence). The CDR3 loop is CASSLEFGTGNEQFF. The DNA read from the CDR3 is TGTGCCAGCAGCTTAGAATTCGGGACAGGGAATGAG.

This clone was seen at least ten times. The read terminates 3 residues ahead of where the CDR3 ends, so the germline J gene completes it. V usage is TRBV6-4 and J usage is TRBJ1-4; 7 nucleotides line up with TRBD1. The CDR3 length is 16 residues. Looked up from germline, CDR1 is MRHNA and CDR2 is SNTAGT. Trimming took 4 bases from V and 3 from J; bases not matched to a gene: 8. Incomplete CDR3 DNA: TGTGCCAGCAGTGCCGTAAACAGGGGTCCTAATGAAAAA. As protein: CASSAVNRGPNEK. The CDR3 in full is CASSAVNRGPNEKLFF.